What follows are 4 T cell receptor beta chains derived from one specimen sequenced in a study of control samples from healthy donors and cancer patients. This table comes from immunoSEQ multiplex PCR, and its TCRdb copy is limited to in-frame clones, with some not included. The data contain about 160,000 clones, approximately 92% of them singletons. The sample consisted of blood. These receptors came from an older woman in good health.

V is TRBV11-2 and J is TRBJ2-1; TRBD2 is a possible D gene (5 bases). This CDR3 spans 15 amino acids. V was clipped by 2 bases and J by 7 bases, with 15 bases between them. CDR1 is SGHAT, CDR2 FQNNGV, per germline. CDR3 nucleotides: TGTGCCAGCAGCTTAACTAGAGTCTCTTTTAATGAGCAGTTCTTC. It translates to CASSLTRVSFNEQFF.

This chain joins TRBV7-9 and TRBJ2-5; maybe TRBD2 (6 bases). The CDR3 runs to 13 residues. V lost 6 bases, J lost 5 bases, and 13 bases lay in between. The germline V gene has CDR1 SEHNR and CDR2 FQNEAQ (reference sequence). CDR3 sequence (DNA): TGTGCCAGCAGGCTGCGGGGAGGTGAGACCCAGTACTTC. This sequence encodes CASRLRGGETQYF.

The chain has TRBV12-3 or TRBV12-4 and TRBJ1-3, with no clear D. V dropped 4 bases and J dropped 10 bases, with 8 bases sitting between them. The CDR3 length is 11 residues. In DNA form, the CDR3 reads TGTGCCAGCAGTTCAACCACGACCATATATTTT. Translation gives CASSSTTTIYF.

The CDR3 nucleotides read TGTGCCTGGAGCGGTAATTCACCCCTCCACTTT. Translation: CAWSGNSPLHF. J is TRBJ1-6 and V is TRBV30; D not resolved. V lost 3 bases and J 6 bases, leaving 3 bases between the germline ends. CDR1 is GTSNPN, CDR2 SVGIG, per germline (reference sequence). CDR3 size: 11 residues.